Each of the 27 T cell receptor beta chains below was sequenced from the same sample in a study of T cell repertoires in cytomegalovirus infection. These receptors are not linked to any known antigen. TCRdb used MiXCR to reprocess the reads, holding one entry per CDR3 protein. The repertoire consists of around 900,000 distinct CDR3 sequences, with 31% occurring once and the leading ten covering 13%. Sequenced here: cultured CD8+ T cells from PBMCs, sampled from culture after CMV antigen stimulation. The receptors originated from a human donor in good health (CMV status not recorded). Some clones in this sample may be carry-over from other donors' samples.

This clonotype appeared a few times. J is TRBJ2-7 and V is TRBV28; no definite D call. The germline V gene has CDR1 MDHEN and CDR2 SYDVKM. The CDR3 covers 12 residues. Trimming pared 7 bases from V and 0 bases from J, leaving 7 bases between. CDR3 nucleotide sequence: TGTGCCAGCAATCCGCCCTCCTACGAGCAGTACGTC. Amino acid sequence: CASNPPSYEQYV.

Ten or more counts support this clonotype. The chain is built from TRBV7-2 and TRBJ1-5, with D perhaps matching TRBD1 (5 bases). V was pared by 5 bases and J by 2 bases, with 13 bases between. The CDR3 has 15 residues. The germline gives CDR1 SGHTA, CDR2 FQGNSA. The CDR3 spells CASSHGTLGNQPQHF. The CDR3, as DNA: TGTGCCAGCAGCCACGGGACCCTTGGCAATCAGCCCCAGCATTTT.

The chain uses TRBV7-9 and TRBJ1-6; 7 positions match TRBD1. Per the germline V gene, CDR1 is SEHNR and CDR2 is FQNEAQ (reference sequence). The CDR3 consists of 15 residues. V shed 5 bases and J 7 bases; nucleotides not matched to a gene: 8. In DNA form, the CDR3 reads TGTGCCAGCAGCCCAGGGGGATTGGGGAATTCACCCCTCCACTTT. Translation gives CASSPGGLGNSPLHF.

About this clonotype: A much larger clone differs by one base, so this may be a read error. The V call is TRBV7-8, the J call TRBJ1-3; D is uncertain. The V end lost 9 bases, the J end lost 0 bases, and 6 bases lay between the germline ends. The CDR3 has 12 amino acids. The germline CDR1 and CDR2 sequences are SGHVS and FQNEAQ. The CDR3 loop reads CASASSGNTIYF. The CDR3 region has the DNA TGTGCCAGTGCGAGCTCTGGAAACACCATATATTTT. The whole variable domain, filled in from reference TRBV7-8 and TRBJ1-3, reads GAGVSQSPRYKVAKRGQDVALRCDPISGHVSLFWYQQALGQGPEFLTYFQNEAQLDKSGLPSDRFFAERPEGSVSTLKIQRTQQEDSAVYLCASASSGNTIYFGEGSWLTVV.

As for this clonotype: This may be a read error, as it is one base from a much larger clone. The CDR3 sequence: CASSYRAGGSPLHF. Here the CDR3 DNA reads TGTGCCAGCAGCTATAGGGCAGGGGGCTCACCCCTCCACTTT. The rearrangement joins TRBV7-6 to TRBJ1-6; TRBD1 agrees at 8 bases. This CDR3 contains 14 residues. V shed 4 bases and J 10 bases; nucleotides not matched to a gene: 6. Per germline, CDR1 SGHVS and CDR2 FNYEAQ.

This clonotype was seen at least ten times. J is TRBJ1-1 and V is TRBV7-2, with D hard to call. This CDR3 is built from 12 residues. V was clipped by 6 bases and J by 5 bases, with 10 bases between them. CDR1 and CDR2 from the germline V gene are SGHTA and FQGNSA. CDR3 sequence reads: CASSFYFTEAFF. As DNA, the CDR3 is TGTGCCAGCAGTTTCTACTTTACTGAAGCTTTCTTT.

This clonotype showed up many times. The chain has TRBV7-2 and TRBJ2-1; D tentatively fits TRBD1 or TRBD2 (5 bases each). Germline loops: CDR1 SGHTA, CDR2 FQGNSA. V shed 2 bases and J shed 0 bases, with 11 bases lying between them. The CDR3 sequence is 16 residues long. This chain's CDR3 is CASSLLPGSSYNEQFF. The CDR3 DNA sequence: TGTGCCAGCAGCTTACTACCAGGGAGCTCCTACAATGAGCAGTTCTTC. Supplemented by reference TRBV7-2 and TRBJ2-1, the full variable domain reads GAGVSQSPSNKVTEKGKDVELRCDPISGHTALYWYRQSLGQGLEFLIYFQGNSAPDKSGLPSDRFSAERTGGSVSTLTIQRTQQEDSAVYLCASSLLPGSSYNEQFFGPGTRLTVL.

The V and J genes are TRBV6-6 and TRBJ2-4; the D gene could be TRBD1 or TRBD2 (5 bases each). The germline V gene has CDR1 MNHNY and CDR2 SVGAGI (reference sequence). With 4 bases removed from V and 7 bases from J, the gap between germline ends came to 17 bases. There are 15 residues in the CDR3. For the CDR3, the DNA is TGTGCCAGCAGTTTCCAGGGAGAGAGGTCGAACATTCAGTACTTC. The encoded protein is CASSFQGERSNIQYF.

The chain employs TRBV6-5 and TRBJ1-1, with no clear D. Trimming pared 5 bases from V and 0 bases from J, leaving 16 bases between. Germline lookup yields CDR1 MNHEY and CDR2 SVGAGI. This CDR3 region has 16 residues. The CDR3 DNA reads as TGTGCCAGCAGTCCCTTAGACTACCTAATGAACACTGAAGCTTTCTTT. Amino acids: CASSPLDYLMNTEAFF.

Note on this clonotype: Possible read error: a much larger clone is one base away. The rearrangement joins TRBV7-9 to TRBJ2-7, with D uncertain. CDR3 length: 11 residues. Germline V lookup: CDR1 SEHNR, CDR2 FQNEAQ (reference sequence). Trimming cost V 5 bases and J 4 bases, with 6 bases left between them. The CDR3 spells CASSRRYEQYF. The CDR3 DNA reads as TGTGCCAGCAGCCGGCGGTACGAGCAGTACTTC.

There are a few counts of this clonotype. The rearrangement uses TRBV28 and TRBJ1-5; 7 bases line up with TRBD1. The CDR3 extends over 14 amino acids. Germline V gene data show CDR1 as MDHEN and CDR2 as SYDVKM. Unmatched junction bases numbered 7, after V lost 4 bases and J lost 7 bases. This chain's CDR3 is CASSSDRAGQPQHF. As DNA, the CDR3 is TGTGCCAGCAGTTCTGACAGGGCTGGCCAGCCCCAGCATTTT.

The V gene is TRBV28, the J gene TRBJ2-7; a possible D gene is TRBD2 (6 bases). V was shortened by 2 bases and J by 3 bases, with 11 bases between the two germline ends. CDR3 length: 14 amino acids. The germline CDR1 and CDR2 sequences are MDHEN and SYDVKM. The CDR3 protein is CASSLVGGFYEQYV. In DNA form, the CDR3 reads TGTGCCAGCAGTTTAGTGGGGGGATTCTACGAGCAGTACGTC.

This clonotype has a handful of counts. The rearrangement joins TRBV12-3 or TRBV12-4 to TRBJ1-5; a possible D gene is TRBD1 (5 bases). V gave up 3 bases and J gave up 5 bases, with 17 bases separating them. This CDR3 is 16 amino acids long. The CDR3 sequence: CASSFSLRGSHQPQHF. The CDR3, as DNA: TGTGCCAGCAGTTTTTCTTTGAGGGGAAGTCATCAGCCCCAGCATTTT.

This clonotype has at least ten counts. V and J are TRBV7-8 and TRBJ2-3; unclear D gene. Germline V gene data show CDR1 as SGHVS and CDR2 as FQNEAQ. This CDR3 is built from 15 residues. Deletions cut 2 bases from V and 2 bases from J, with 11 bases between. CDR3 loop: CASSLQVVITDTQYF. In nucleotides, the CDR3 is TGTGCCAGCAGCTTACAGGTTGTGATCACAGATACGCAGTATTTT.

About this clonotype: One junction end does not reproduce the germline sequence, and a read error may be involved. The chain employs TRBV9 and TRBJ2-1, with 8 bases aligning to TRBD2. Germline CDR1 is SGDLS and CDR2 is YYNGEE. This CDR3 has 13 residues. CDR3 loop: CASSASGGGTSVF. Here the CDR3 DNA reads TGTGCCAGCAGCGCTAGCGGCGGGGGGACGTCAGTCTTC.

This chain links TRBV6-1 with TRBJ1-2; weak D call: TRBD1 (5 bases). The CDR3 consists of 16 residues. The germline CDR1 and CDR2 sequences are MNHNS and SASEGT. Trimming removed 4 bases at V and 6 bases at J, with 21 bases between. For the CDR3, the DNA is TGTGCCAGCAGTGTGAGAACCTTCCAGGGTCGTGATGGCTACACCTTC. Protein sequence: CASSVRTFQGRDGYTF.

The rearrangement links TRBV20-1 to TRBJ2-1, with 10 bases identical to TRBD2. Germline loops: CDR1 DFQATT, CDR2 SNEGSKA (reference sequence). The CDR3 runs 14 residues. The trim removed 2 bases at V and 3 bases at J, leaving 1 base unmatched. CDR3 nucleotide sequence: TGCAGTGCTAGACTAGCGGGGGTCTACAATGAGCAGTTCTTC. This codes for CSARLAGVYNEQFF.

This clonotype was found many times. This CDR3 reads CAISDRASTDTQYF. CDR3 nucleotides: TGTGCCATCAGTGACAGGGCTAGCACAGATACGCAGTATTTT. This sequence joins TRBV10-3 and TRBJ2-3; D may be TRBD1 (5 bases). The CDR3 runs 14 residues. The germline V and J ends were trimmed by 3 bases and 0 bases, with 7 bases remaining between them. Germline-derived CDR1 and CDR2 are ENHRY and SYGVKD.

Ten or more counts support this clonotype. The chain joins TRBV11-2 to TRBJ1-1; D possibly corresponds to TRBD1 (6 bases). The V end was cut by 3 bases, the J end by 7 bases, with 21 bases between. Per germline, CDR1 SGHAT and CDR2 FQNNGV. The CDR3 is 16 amino acids. The DNA for the CDR3 is TGTGCCAGCAGCTTTAGGGGGAGTACGGCGGCGGGTGAAGCTTTCTTT. Its protein product is CASSFRGSTAAGEAFF.

Regarding this clonotype: One end of the junction fails to match germline, which may point to a read error. The rearrangement links TRBV10-3 to TRBJ1-2; tentatively, D is TRBD1 (6 bases). CDR1 and CDR2 from the germline V gene are ENHRY and SYGVKD. CDR3 length equals 15 residues. CDR3 sequence reads: CAISETWTVQNGYTF. In nucleotides, the CDR3 is TGTGCCATCAGTGAGACCTGGACAGTTCAGAATGGTTACACCTTC.

The chain combines TRBV7-1 with TRBJ2-6; TRBD1 aligns across 11 bases. TRBV7-1 is an open reading frame, and its role is uncertain. Trimming at V came to 11 bases and at J to 1 base, leaving 19 bases not matched to a gene. The CDR3 loop spans 20 amino acids. The chain's CDR3 is CACLHRPLGQGASGANVLTF. As DNA, the CDR3 is TGTGCCTGCCTACATCGACCGCTCGGACAGGGGGCTTCTGGGGCCAACGTCCTGACTTTC.

Note on this clonotype: A read error is likely, as this CDR3 ends without the conserved phenylalanine or tryptophan. V and J are TRBV12-3 or TRBV12-4 and TRBJ1-2, with 10 bases that match TRBD1. J lost 6 bases, V lost 3 bases, and 16 bases had no gene match. This CDR3 comprises 18 residues. The CDR3 bases are TGTGCCAGCAGTTTTACCCCCGGGACAGGGGTGGTTGAGCATGGCTACACCATC. Translating gives CASSFTPGTGVVEHGYTI.

This chain joins TRBV4-1 and TRBJ2-2, with 8 bases aligning to TRBD2. The CDR3 extends over 14 amino acids. Germline V gene data show CDR1 as MGHRA and CDR2 as YSYEKL. V shed 4 bases, J shed 4 bases, and the junction held 2 bases outside the gene matches. In nucleotides, the CDR3 is TGCGCCAGCAGCCCCAGCGGGAGCACCGGGGAGCTGTTTTTT. It yields the protein CASSPSGSTGELFF.

This clonotype was picked up many times. This rearrangement joins TRBV12-5 to TRBJ2-7, with D unresolved. The CDR3 consists of 18 residues. V was clipped by 0 bases and J by 7 bases, with 25 bases between them. CDR1 is LGHNT, CDR2 FRNRAP, per germline. The DNA for the CDR3 is TGTGCTAGTGGTTTGGTCCTAGAGACCGGGCGCTGGGAATTGGAGCAGTACTTC. Amino acid sequence: CASGLVLETGRWELEQYF.

This clonotype was seen a few times. The V call is TRBV19, the J call TRBJ1-1; 7 bases align to TRBD1. The CDR3 has 19 residues. V dropped 3 bases and J dropped 7; count of bases not matched to a gene: 23. Germline values: CDR1 LNHDA, CDR2 SQIVND (reference sequence). The DNA for the CDR3 is TGTGCCAGTAGTATCCCGACGATTGACGGCCGGGACAGAAAGGATGAAGCTTTCTTT. It translates to CASSIPTIDGRDRKDEAFF.

This clonotype was detected a few times. This chain links TRBV4-3 with TRBJ1-5, with TRBD1 matching over 8 bases. Germline lookup yields CDR1 LGHNA and CDR2 YSLEER. Trimming removed 0 bases from V and 5 bases from J; junction bases left unmatched: 15. The length of the CDR3 is 19 residues. The CDR3 region is CASSQEQDREGWEDQPQHF. In nucleotides, the CDR3 is TGCGCCAGCAGCCAAGAACAGGACAGGGAAGGTTGGGAGGATCAGCCCCAGCATTTT.

V and J are TRBV5-4 and TRBJ1-2; D is unresolved. CDR1 is SGHNT, CDR2 YYREEE, per germline (reference sequence). The CDR3 spans 14 residues. Trimming removed 4 bases at V and 4 bases at J, with 14 bases between. CDR3 in amino acids: CASSPGKGSYGYTF. For the CDR3, the DNA is TGTGCCAGCAGCCCCGGTAAGGGTAGCTATGGCTACACCTTC.